A single sample is the source of the 27 T cell receptor beta chains below, sequenced in a study of cytomegalovirus exposure and HLA in healthy donors. The repertoire was sequenced with immunoSEQ multiplex PCR; TCRdb's copy has only in-frame clones and lacks some. The sample gives approximately 300,000 clones, 70% to 90% of which show up once; 0.65% to 0.85% is in the top ten. Material for sequencing was PBMCs. Receptors originate from a woman aged 18 to 35 in good health and CMV-seronegative.

This rearrangement joins TRBV19 to TRBJ1-5, with a possible D match to TRBD1 (5 bases). V lost 7 bases, J lost 3 bases, and 16 bases lay in between. This CDR3 contains 15 residues. Germline assignment: CDR1 LNHDA and CDR2 SQIVND (reference sequence). The CDR3: CASTGQDGPNQPQHF. DNA for the CDR3: TGTGCCAGTACAGGGCAGGATGGGCCCAATCAGCCCCAGCATTTT.

V is TRBV4-2 and J is TRBJ2-7; tentative D call: TRBD2 (6 bases). The CDR3 has 16 residues. Trimming pared 4 bases from V and 2 bases from J, leaving 18 bases between. The germline V gene encodes CDR1 LGHNA and CDR2 YNFKEQ. CDR3 nucleotide sequence: TGTGCCAGCAGCCCGGGGCGGGCTAGCGTTCCCTACGAGCAGTACTTC. The encoded protein is CASSPGRASVPYEQYF.

The chain recombines TRBV27 with TRBJ1-5, with D unclear. This CDR3 is 14 amino acids long. Per the germline V gene, CDR1 is MNHEY and CDR2 is SMNVEV (reference sequence). Deletions cut 6 bases from V and 4 bases from J, with 13 bases between. The CDR3 DNA follows: TGTGCCAGCAGCTTCGGACTCCCAAATCAGCCCCAGCATTTT. This gives the protein CASSFGLPNQPQHF.

This clone has only a few counts. The rearrangement uses TRBV9 and TRBJ2-7; 8 bases are a match to TRBD2. Per germline, CDR1 SGDLS and CDR2 YYNGEE. The CDR3 has 15 residues. J was trimmed by 6 bases and V by 4 bases; bases with no gene match: 12. The CDR3 DNA follows: TGTGCCAGCAGCCCCCTAAGAGCGGGAGCCCTCGAGCAGTACTTC. It is translated as CASSPLRAGALEQYF. Filled out from reference TRBV9 and TRBJ2-7, the complete variable domain reads DSGVTQTPKHLITATGQRVTLRCSPRSGDLSVYWYQQSLDQGLQFLIQYYNGEERAKGNILERFSAQQFPDLHSELNLSSLELGDSALYFCASSPLRAGALEQYFGPGTRLTVT.

This chain joins TRBV19 and TRBJ2-3; 10 nucleotides line up with TRBD2. The CDR3 sequence is 13 residues long. CDR1 is LNHDA, CDR2 SQIVND, per germline (reference sequence). V shed 7 bases and J 8 bases; nucleotides not matched to a gene: 6. CDR3 sequence: CASTVVAGGTQYF. DNA of the CDR3: TGTGCCAGTACGGTGGTAGCGGGAGGTACGCAGTATTTT.

The chain joins TRBV25-1 to TRBJ2-2, with D perhaps TRBD2 (6 bases). This CDR3 spans 15 amino acids. V lost 1 base to trimming and J lost 5 bases, with 11 bases between them. CDR1 is MGHDK, CDR2 SYGVNS, per germline. The CDR3 sequence: CASSEWLGGTGELFF. CDR3 DNA sequence: TGTGCCAGCAGTGAATGGCTTGGGGGGACCGGGGAGCTGTTTTTT.

This chain connects TRBV5-6 to TRBJ2-2; 11 nucleotides line up with TRBD1. V dropped 6 bases and J dropped 4; count of bases not matched to a gene: 17. The CDR3 is 19 amino acids. Per the germline V gene, CDR1 is SGHDT and CDR2 is YYEEEE. DNA of the CDR3: TGTGCCAGCACCCCGGGAGCCAGGACAGGGGGCACGAGCACCGGGGAGCTGTTTTTT. Its translation: CASTPGARTGGTSTGELFF.

The chain employs TRBV2 and TRBJ1-1; 7 bases map to TRBD1. Trimming at V came to 6 bases and at J to 3 bases, leaving 4 bases not matched to a gene. The CDR3 contains 13 residues. The germline CDR1 and CDR2 sequences are SNHLY and FYNNEI. CDR3 amino acids: CASRAGGYTEAFF. The DNA of the CDR3 is TGTGCCAGCAGAGCAGGGGGGTACACTGAAGCTTTCTTT. Full variable domain (remainder filled in from reference TRBV2 and TRBJ1-1): EPEVTQTPSHQVTQMGQEVILRCVPISNHLYFYWYRQILGQKVEFLVSFYNNEISEKSEIFDDQFSVERPDGSNFTLKIRSTKLEDSAMYFCASRAGGYTEAFFGQGTRLTVV.

Concerning this clone itself: Other nucleotide sequences in the sample specify the same CDR3. The chain links TRBV9 to TRBJ2-5; 8 positions agree with TRBD1. CDR3 length equals 14 residues. Germline lookup yields CDR1 SGDLS and CDR2 YYNGEE. V shed 4 bases, J shed 2 bases, and the junction held 4 bases outside the gene matches. The CDR3 protein is CASSPRTGQETQYF. In DNA, the CDR3 is TGTGCCAGCAGCCCGCGGACAGGGCAAGAGACCCAGTACTTC. The complete variable domain, with remaining parts taken from reference TRBV9 and TRBJ2-5, reads DSGVTQTPKHLITATGQRVTLRCSPRSGDLSVYWYQQSLDQGLQFLIQYYNGEERAKGNILERFSAQQFPDLHSELNLSSLELGDSALYFCASSPRTGQETQYFGPGTRLLVL.

V and J are TRBV10-3 and TRBJ1-4; no clear D gene. CDR1 and CDR2 from the germline V gene are ENHRY and SYGVKD. There are 15 residues in the CDR3. V dropped 0 bases and J dropped 8 bases, with 13 bases sitting between them. The CDR3 DNA reads TGTGCCATCAGTGAGTCGGAGGGCTTGGGGGAAAAACTGTTTTTT. Translating it yields CAISESEGLGEKLFF.

This chain connects TRBV5-1 to TRBJ2-1; tentatively, D is TRBD2 (5 bases). Germline CDR1 SGHRS, CDR2 YFSETQ. The germline V and J ends were trimmed by 3 bases and 0 bases, with 13 bases remaining between them. The CDR3 runs to 16 residues. The CDR3 protein is CASSSRPRDSYNEQFF. In DNA form, the CDR3 reads TGCGCCAGCAGCTCGCGCCCCCGGGACTCCTACAATGAGCAGTTCTTC.

The CDR3 sequence is CASSPIGVRTEAFF. In DNA form, the CDR3 reads TGCGCCAGCAGCCCTATCGGGGTCCGTACTGAAGCTTTCTTT. The V gene is TRBV4-1, the J gene TRBJ1-1, with D unclear. Germline V gene lookup returns CDR1 MGHRA and CDR2 YSYEKL. The CDR3 is 14 amino acids. V was pared by 4 bases and J by 5 bases, with 14 bases between.

V and J are TRBV29-1 and TRBJ2-7; 11 nucleotides match TRBD1. This CDR3 has 15 amino acids. Per germline, CDR1 SQVTM and CDR2 ANQGSEA. Trimming cost V 6 bases and J 6 bases; bases outside gene matches: 13. The CDR3 region has the DNA TGCAGCGTCGTTGCCTCGGACAGGGGGCTCAGCGAGCAGTACTTC. It specifies CSVVASDRGLSEQYF.

This chain links TRBV2 with TRBJ1-4; no reliable D call. This CDR3 is 16 amino acids long. CDR1 and CDR2 (germline): SNHLY, FYNNEI. Trimming took off 7 bases at V and 0 bases at J, with 15 bases between the two ends. The CDR3 sequence is CASTALGGATNEKLFF. As DNA, the CDR3 is TGTGCCAGCACCGCCCTCGGCGGTGCAACTAATGAAAAACTGTTTTTT.

A remark on this clone: Mismatch with germline at one junction end may stem from a read error. The chain uses TRBV7-9 and TRBJ1-3; TRBD1 aligns across 7 bases. Germline V CDR1 and CDR2: SEHNR, FQNEAQ (reference sequence). The CDR3 spans 12 residues. CDR3 nucleotide sequence: TGTGCCAGCAGCTCGCAGGGACAGAAGTTTCATTTT. This gives the protein CASSSQGQKFHF.

The J gene is TRBJ1-2, the V gene TRBV7-9, with 7 positions matching TRBD1. CDR1 and CDR2 (germline): SEHNR, FQNEAQ (reference sequence). V trimming: 4 bases; J trimming: 11 bases; junction bases outside the gene matches: 13. The CDR3 covers 14 residues. CDR3 residues: CASSSYGQVEGYTF. The DNA of the CDR3 is TGTGCCAGCAGCTCATACGGACAGGTGGAAGGGTACACCTTC. Variable domain in full (rest from reference TRBV7-9 and TRBJ1-2): DTGVSQNPRHKITKRGQNVTFRCDPISEHNRLYWYRQTLGQGPEFLTYFQNEAQLEKSRLLSDRFSAERPKGSFSTLEIQRTEQGDSAMYLCASSSYGQVEGYTFGSGTRLTVV.

The gene calls are TRBV4-2 and TRBJ2-1, with TRBD2 identical over 15 bases. This CDR3 contains 22 residues. Germline loops: CDR1 LGHNA, CDR2 YNFKEQ. The ends lost 4 bases at V and 3 bases at J; junction bases unmatched: 19. The DNA of the CDR3 is TGTGCCAGCAGCCCCGGACCTCCTTGGACTAGCGGGAGGGATACTATCTACAATGAGCAGTTCTTC. Translation: CASSPGPPWTSGRDTIYNEQFF.

This chain joins TRBV28 and TRBJ1-1, with a tentative D call TRBD1 (6 bases). CDR3 length: 15 amino acids. V was trimmed by 5 bases and J by 0 bases, leaving 13 bases between them. CDR1 MDHEN and CDR2 SYDVKM come from the germline V gene. For the CDR3, the DNA is TGTGCCAGCAGTACGACAGGTGACTTGAACACTGAAGCTTTCTTT. Translation: CASSTTGDLNTEAFF.

The chain links TRBV5-1 to TRBJ2-1; D is possibly TRBD2 (6 bases). The CDR3 has 17 amino acids. V was clipped by 7 bases and J by 0 bases, with 20 bases between them. Germline assignment: CDR1 SGHRS and CDR2 YFSETQ. CDR3: CASGPEGGLSSYNEQFF. The DNA of the CDR3 is TGCGCCAGCGGACCAGAAGGAGGGCTGAGCTCCTACAATGAGCAGTTCTTC.

The chain couples TRBV29-1 to TRBJ2-5; D gene unclear. Per germline, CDR1 SQVTM and CDR2 ANQGSEA. The CDR3 covers 14 residues. Trimming stripped 1 base from V and 1 base from J, with 10 bases between. The DNA for the CDR3 is TGCAGCGTTGAAGCCGGGTCCCCCCAAGAGACCCAGTACTTC. Protein product: CSVEAGSPQETQYF.

The chain employs TRBV29-1 and TRBJ1-2; the match to TRBD1 covers 7 bases. Germline-derived CDR1 and CDR2 are SQVTM and ANQGSEA. This CDR3 spans 13 amino acids. After removal of 7 bases from V and 7 bases from J, the junction contained 12 bases not matched to a gene. DNA for the CDR3: TGCAGCGCCCAGGAGGACAGGTCAATTGGCTACACCTTC. Amino acids: CSAQEDRSIGYTF.

The chain is built from TRBV29-1 and TRBJ2-7, with D perhaps TRBD1 (6 bases). This CDR3 comprises 13 residues. V was trimmed by 3 bases and J by 6 bases, leaving 15 bases between them. Germline CDR1 is SQVTM and CDR2 is ANQGSEA. For the CDR3, the DNA is TGCAGCGTTGACGGGTCGATAGGGGGCGAGCAGTACTTC. Protein sequence: CSVDGSIGGEQYF.

The chain combines TRBV13 with TRBJ2-1, with TRBD2 identical over 11 bases. Trimming cost V 2 bases and J 4 bases; bases outside gene matches: 4. Germline CDR1 PRHDT, CDR2 FYEKMQ (reference sequence). The CDR3 is 16 residues long. As DNA, the CDR3 is TGTGCCAGCAGCTTAACCGGGACTAGCGGTTACAATGAGCAGTTCTTC. This codes for CASSLTGTSGYNEQFF.

This chain links TRBV7-2 with TRBJ2-3; the match to TRBD2 covers 8 bases. The germline CDR1 and CDR2 sequences are SGHTA and FQGNSA. This CDR3 is built from 18 residues. V shed 3 bases and J 4 bases; nucleotides not matched to a gene: 15. The CDR3 DNA reads TGTGCCAGCAGCTTGGGGGGTCGTGGAGCGGGAGCGTCAGATACGCAGTATTTT. It yields the protein CASSLGGRGAGASDTQYF.

V gene TRBV28 combines with J gene TRBJ2-7; D not certain. Germline V gene data show CDR1 as MDHEN and CDR2 as SYDVKM. V lost 7 bases to trimming and J lost 0 bases, with 25 bases between them. The CDR3 contains 18 residues. Here the CDR3 DNA reads TGTGCCAGCACCCCTTCAGAGGCAACGCGGTCAAGCTCCTACGAGCAGTACTTC. Encoded protein: CASTPSEATRSSSYEQYF. The full variable domain, in which reference TRBV28 and TRBJ2-7 provide the parts outside the CDR3, is DVKVTQSSRYLVKRTGEKVFLECVQDMDHENMFWYRQDPGLGLRLIYFSYDVKMKEKGDIPEGYSVSREKKERFSLILESASTNQTSMYLCASTPSEATRSSSYEQYFGPGTRLTVT.

The chain recombines TRBV5-1 with TRBJ1-1; a weak D match, TRBD1 (6 bases). Germline loops: CDR1 SGHRS, CDR2 YFSETQ. The CDR3 is made up of 13 amino acids. Trimming cost V 3 bases and J 2 bases, with 8 bases left between them. In DNA form, the CDR3 reads TGCGCCAGCAGCTGGGACATAAACACTGAAGCTTTCTTT. Protein sequence: CASSWDINTEAFF.

In nucleotides, the CDR3 is TGTGCCAGCAGCTTAACCCCGCTTTTGTCCGGCGAGCAGTACTTC. Amino acids: CASSLTPLLSGEQYF. The J gene is TRBJ2-7, the V gene TRBV7-2; D unclear. The CDR3 extends over 15 amino acids. CDR1 and CDR2 (germline): SGHTA, FQGNSA. Deletions cut 2 bases from V and 6 bases from J, with 17 bases between.